Each of the 14 T cell receptor beta chains below was sequenced from the same sample in a study of naive and memory T cell subsets. Study-level results: Possibly reflecting memory cells re-expressing CD45RA, a few larger clonotypes occurred in naive repertoires, especially CD8.

The beta constant-region primer was an equimolar mix of two oligonucleotides covering TRBC1 and TRBC2. Ligated cDNA was amplified by four rounds of PCR with nested alpha and beta constant-region primers and SP2. A single record per CDR3 protein comes from TCRdb applying MiXCR to the UMI-ligation and nested PCR reads. The sample includes tens of thousands of distinct CDR3 sequences, about 11% of them seen just once. The antigens these receptors bind are not known. The sequencing input was naive CD4+ T cells from blood. These receptor sequences come from a human donor in good health.

Only a few counts were recorded for this clonotype. The V and J genes are TRBV24-1 and TRBJ1-2; D is ambiguous. The length of the CDR3 is 12 residues. CDR1 and CDR2 from the germline V gene are KGHDR and SFDVKD. V was trimmed by 4 bases and J by 8 bases, leaving 10 bases between them. CDR3 DNA: TGTGCCACCAGTGACGGCGTTTTAGGCTACACCTTC. Translation gives CATSDGVLGYTF.

The chain carries TRBV18 and TRBJ2-1, with D perhaps matching TRBD2 (5 bases). Germline values: CDR1 KGHSH, CDR2 LQKENI. The CDR3 runs to 12 residues. V lost 6 bases to trimming and J lost 10 bases, with 13 bases between them. The CDR3 loop reads CASSSSSGEQFF. CDR3 sequence (DNA): TGTGCCAGCTCCTCTTCGTCGGGAGAGCAGTTCTTC.

This clonotype was seen a handful of times. The rearrangement uses TRBV20-1 and TRBJ2-5; maybe TRBD2 (6 bases). Germline loops: CDR1 DFQATT, CDR2 SNEGSKA (reference sequence). V was shortened by 6 bases and J by 2 bases, with 19 bases between the two germline ends. This CDR3 is built from 15 residues. CDR3 nucleotides: TGCAGTGCAACCGGGGCTCGCGGGGAACAAGAGACCCAGTACTTC. Encoded protein: CSATGARGEQETQYF.

This clonotype was detected ten times or more. The genes are TRBV5-5 and TRBJ2-1; D not resolved. CDR3 size: 13 residues. The germline V gene encodes CDR1 SGHKS and CDR2 YYEKEE (reference sequence). Trimming left V 6 bases short and J 3 bases short, with 10 bases between. This chain's CDR3 is CASKRQHYNEQFF. The CDR3 bases are TGTGCCAGCAAAAGGCAGCACTACAATGAGCAGTTCTTC.

The rearrangement links TRBV20-1 to TRBJ2-5; TRBD2 aligns across 9 bases. The CDR3 has 15 residues. Unmatched junction bases numbered 13, after V lost 6 bases and J lost 5 bases. CDR1 and CDR2 (germline): DFQATT, SNEGSKA (reference sequence). The CDR3: CSAEISGRKGETQYF. The DNA for the CDR3 is TGCAGTGCCGAGATCAGCGGGAGGAAGGGGGAGACCCAGTACTTC.

The chain links TRBV7-9 to TRBJ2-2, with TRBD1 as a possible D gene (6 bases). Trimming cost V 5 bases and J 5 bases, with 18 bases left between them. This CDR3 has 16 amino acids. Looked up from germline, CDR1 is SEHNR and CDR2 is FQNEAQ (reference sequence). The CDR3 here is CASSRRQGKGTGELFF. CDR3 in DNA: TGTGCCAGCAGCAGACGGCAGGGGAAAGGAACCGGGGAGCTGTTTTTT.

This clonotype has ten or more counts. V and J are TRBV7-8 and TRBJ2-1; the D gene is possibly TRBD2 (6 bases). Germline V gene lookup returns CDR1 SGHVS and CDR2 FQNEAQ. V lost 1 base and J lost 9, with 10 bases in between. The CDR3 is made up of 13 amino acids. The CDR3, as DNA: TGTGCCAGCAGCTTAGTTGGGGGAGGTGAGCAGTTCTTC. Its protein product is CASSLVGGGEQFF.

The sample holds a few counts of this clonotype. The CDR3 DNA is TGTGCCAGCAGTACGGGACATTCGACGGAGACCCAGTACTTC. It codes for CASSTGHSTETQYF. The rearrangement uses TRBV7-3 and TRBJ2-5, with D possibly matching TRBD1 (6 bases). Germline V CDR1 and CDR2: SGHTA, FQGTGA. CDR3 length equals 14 residues. V was pared by 6 bases and J by 5 bases, with 16 bases between.

There are a few counts of this clonotype. The chain has TRBV5-1 and TRBJ2-7; no clear D. CDR3 length: 12 amino acids. V lost 0 bases and J lost 5, with 6 bases in between. Germline CDR1 reads SGHRS; CDR2 reads YFSETQ. The CDR3: CASSLEAHEQYF. CDR3 in DNA: TGCGCCAGCAGCTTGGAAGCCCACGAGCAGTACTTC.

The rearrangement links TRBV6-2 or TRBV6-3 to TRBJ1-5, with TRBD1 matching 11 bases. The CDR3 is 18 residues long. Germline-derived CDR1 and CDR2 are MNHEY and SVGEGT. The V and J ends lost 6 bases and 4 bases, in that order; junction bases with no gene match: 14. In DNA form, the CDR3 reads TGTGCCAGCAGCTACAGGGAGGACAGGGGGCTTTGGAATCAGCCCCAGCATTTT. Translation: CASSYREDRGLWNQPQHF.

Ten or more counts support this clonotype. The V gene is TRBV29-1, the J gene TRBJ2-3; TRBD2 matches 7 bases. The CDR3 spans 15 residues. Unmatched junction bases numbered 11, after V lost 6 bases and J lost 2 bases. The germline V gene encodes CDR1 SQVTM and CDR2 ANQGSEA. CDR3 nucleotides: TGCAGCGTCGGGACTACCCACACCAACACAGATACGCAGTATTTT. It specifies CSVGTTHTNTDTQYF.

This clonotype was found many times. The genes are TRBV5-1 and TRBJ2-3; perhaps TRBD1 as D (6 bases). With 1 base removed from V and 6 bases from J, the gap between germline ends came to 18 bases. The CDR3 extends over 16 amino acids. The germline V gene encodes CDR1 SGHRS and CDR2 YFSETQ. DNA for the CDR3: TGCGCCAGCAGCTTGAGTGGGGGCAGGGGATGGGATACGCAGTATTTT. Its protein is CASSLSGGRGWDTQYF.

This clonotype was detected ten times or more. This chain connects TRBV5-5 to TRBJ2-1; 11 bases are a match to TRBD2. This CDR3 is 15 amino acids long. V shed 3 bases, J shed 5 bases, and the junction held 4 bases outside the gene matches. Germline assignment: CDR1 SGHKS and CDR2 YYEKEE (reference sequence). CDR3 nucleotides: TGTGCCAGCAGCTCCCTAGCGGGAGGAGACAATGAGCAGTTCTTC. Its translation is CASSSLAGGDNEQFF.

This clonotype was observed many times. V and J are TRBV20-1 and TRBJ2-5; 9 bases fit TRBD1. The length of the CDR3 is 16 residues. V lost 5 bases and J lost 7; bases outside the gene matches: 17. Germline V lookup: CDR1 DFQATT, CDR2 SNEGSKA (reference sequence). DNA for the CDR3: TGCAGTGCTGCGGGTAGACAGGGGGGGTCTTTGGGGACCCAGTACTTC. Its translation is CSAAGRQGGSLGTQYF.